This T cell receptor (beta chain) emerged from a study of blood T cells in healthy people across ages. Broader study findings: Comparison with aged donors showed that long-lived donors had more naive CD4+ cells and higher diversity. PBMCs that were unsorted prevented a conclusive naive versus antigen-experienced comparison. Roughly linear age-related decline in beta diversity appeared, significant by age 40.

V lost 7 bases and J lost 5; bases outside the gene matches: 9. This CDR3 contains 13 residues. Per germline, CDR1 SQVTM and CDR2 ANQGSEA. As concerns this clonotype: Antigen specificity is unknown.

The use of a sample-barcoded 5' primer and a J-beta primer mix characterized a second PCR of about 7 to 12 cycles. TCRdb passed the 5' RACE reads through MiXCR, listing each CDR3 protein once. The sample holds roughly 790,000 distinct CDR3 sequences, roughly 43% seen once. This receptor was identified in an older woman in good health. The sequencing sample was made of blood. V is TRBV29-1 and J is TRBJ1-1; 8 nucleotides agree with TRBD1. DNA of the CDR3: TGCAGCGAGTCAGGGGGCGTAGGTACTGAAGCTTTCTTT. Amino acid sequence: CSESGGVGTEAFF.